This entry lists 32 T cell receptor beta chains sequenced from one sample in a study of T cell responses to AZD1222 COVID-19 vaccine. The table came from immunoSEQ multiplex PCR; TCRdb's copy has only in-frame clones and leaves some out. Of 100,000 to 140,000 clones listed, approximately 90% are singletons. This specimen was peripheral blood, taken on day 0 of AZD1222 vaccination. These receptor sequences come from an adult in good health.

The chain employs TRBV7-3 and TRBJ2-3, with TRBD1 as a possible D gene (6 bases). V lost 4 bases, J lost 6 bases, and 11 bases lay in between. The CDR3 is 13 amino acids. Germline CDR1 SGHTA, CDR2 FQGTGA. Here the CDR3 DNA reads TGTGCCAGCAGCTCCGGGACACAGGATACGCAGTATTTT. This sequence encodes CASSSGTQDTQYF.

The CDR3 sequence is CASSLGTGGAGELFF. For the CDR3, the DNA is TGTGCCAGCAGCTTAGGGACAGGGGGCGCCGGGGAGCTGTTTTTT. The chain carries TRBV7-7 and TRBJ2-2; 11 bases agree with TRBD1. J was trimmed by 6 bases and V by 1 base; bases with no gene match: 1. The CDR3 covers 15 residues. Germline V gene sequence: CDR1 SSHAT, CDR2 FNYEAQ (reference sequence).

The chain couples TRBV5-8 to TRBJ1-1; no reliable D call. Germline CDR1 SGHTS, CDR2 YDEGEE. V was shortened by 2 bases and J by 2 bases, with 10 bases between the two germline ends. The CDR3 has 14 amino acids. CDR3 in DNA: TGTGCCAGCAGCTTTGGGTACAGCAACACTGAAGCTTTCTTT. Protein sequence: CASSFGYSNTEAFF.

This clone was recorded at least ten times. One junction end does not reproduce the germline sequence, and a read error may be involved. V gene TRBV29-1 combines with J gene TRBJ2-3; possibly TRBD2 for D (5 bases). The CDR3 runs to 12 residues. CDR1 is SQVTM, CDR2 ANQGSEA, per germline. The CDR3 protein is CSGEEGADTQYF. The CDR3 nucleotides are TGCAGCGGTGAAGAGGGAGCAGATACGCAGTATTTT.

This clone has a single count. The V gene is TRBV19, the J gene TRBJ1-3; possibly TRBD1 for D (5 bases). The V and J ends lost 7 bases and 2 bases respectively, with 12 bases between them. This CDR3 is 14 amino acids long. Germline CDR1 LNHDA, CDR2 SQIVND (reference sequence). CDR3 DNA sequence: TGTGCCAGTACCCAGGGACGCACTGGAAACACCATATATTTT. Residues: CASTQGRTGNTIYF.

This clone has a single count. The V gene is TRBV5-6, the J gene TRBJ1-6; TRBD1 matches 8 bases. V lost 7 bases to trimming and J lost 16 bases; unmatched junction nucleotides: 13. Germline V gene data show CDR1 as SGHDT and CDR2 as YYEEEE. The CDR3 covers 13 residues. The CDR3 spells CASAGTGGVGLHF. CDR3 in DNA: TGTGCCAGCGCGGGGACAGGTGGAGTGGGGCTCCACTTT.

This clone occurred once. V usage is TRBV30 and J usage is TRBJ1-2, with D maybe TRBD1 (5 bases). The CDR3 contains 13 residues. V shed 1 base and J shed 6 bases, with 12 bases lying between them. CDR1 GTSNPN and CDR2 SVGIG come from the germline V gene (reference sequence). Here the CDR3 reads CAWSEQEGHGYTF. For the CDR3, the DNA is TGTGCCTGGAGTGAACAGGAGGGACATGGCTACACCTTC.

A few counts support this clone. The chain has TRBV6-6 and TRBJ2-3; 7 nucleotides line up with TRBD2. Germline loops: CDR1 MNHNY, CDR2 SVGAGI (reference sequence). V was clipped by 8 bases and J by 5 bases; unmatched bases: 10. CDR3 length: 14 amino acids. The CDR3 coding sequence is TGTGCCAGCGGGGGTGCAGGGACTAAAGATACGCAGTATTTT. The encoded protein is CASGGAGTKDTQYF.

This clone was detected only once. The chain recombines TRBV5-1 with TRBJ1-1, with D uncertain. V lost 0 bases and J lost 7, with 13 bases in between. The CDR3 is 14 amino acids. Germline V gives CDR1 SGHRS, CDR2 YFSETQ. The CDR3 protein is CASSLDSGTLEAFF. The CDR3 DNA reads as TGCGCCAGCAGCTTGGACTCAGGCACTCTTGAAGCTTTCTTT.

The V call is TRBV27, the J call TRBJ1-5, with a weak D call TRBD1 (5 bases). This CDR3 has 15 residues. Per germline, CDR1 MNHEY and CDR2 SMNVEV (reference sequence). With 5 bases removed from V and 2 bases from J, the gap between germline ends came to 13 bases. CDR3 nucleotide sequence: TGTGCCAGCAGTGGAGGGGCTTCGGGCAATCAGCCCCAGCATTTT. Translating gives CASSGGASGNQPQHF.

This chain links TRBV30 with TRBJ1-1; D gene unclear. Trimming removed 0 bases from V and 8 bases from J, with 10 bases in between. CDR3 size: 12 residues. Germline V gene sequence: CDR1 GTSNPN, CDR2 SVGIG (reference sequence). The CDR3 sequence is CAWSVRPIEAFF. In DNA, the CDR3 is TGTGCCTGGAGTGTACGTCCAATAGAAGCTTTCTTT.

This clone was detected only a few times. The chain combines TRBV6-4 with TRBJ2-5; D is unclear. Germline CDR1 MRHNA, CDR2 SNTAGT. Trimming took off 3 bases at V and 5 bases at J, with 13 bases between the two ends. This CDR3 is 14 amino acids long. CDR3: CASSESSEGETQYF. The CDR3 bases are TGTGCCAGCAGTGAGTCCAGTGAAGGGGAGACCCAGTACTTC.

This sequence joins TRBV3-1 (or the pseudogene TRBV3-2) and TRBJ2-1, with TRBD2 matching 7 bases. V was clipped by 1 base and J by 8 bases; unmatched bases: 14. The CDR3 sequence is 17 residues long. In germline, CDR1 is LGHDT, CDR2 YNNKEL (reference sequence). The CDR3 bases are TGTGCCAGCAGCCAAGCTGGTTTTGCGGGAGATTCCTATGAGCAGTTCTTC. Translating gives CASSQAGFAGDSYEQFF.

The V and J genes are TRBV5-4 and TRBJ2-2, with 10 bases aligning to TRBD2. Germline CDR1 and CDR2: SGHNT and YYREEE (reference sequence). CDR3 length equals 16 residues. The V segment lost 4 bases and the J segment 5 bases; nucleotides outside the gene matches: 8. CDR3: CASSPGVAGGTGELFF. As DNA, the CDR3 is TGTGCCAGCAGCCCCGGGGTAGCGGGAGGAACCGGGGAGCTGTTTTTT.

The J gene is TRBJ2-7, the V gene TRBV2; a possible D gene is TRBD2 (6 bases). In germline, CDR1 is SNHLY, CDR2 FYNNEI. The CDR3 runs to 15 residues. Trimming took off 6 bases at V and 2 bases at J, with 17 bases between the two ends. CDR3 sequence (DNA): TGTGCCAGCAGGGACTTGGTGGGGGGACCCTACGAGCAGTACTTC. Translating gives CASRDLVGGPYEQYF.

This clone was detected only once. The chain carries TRBV29-1 and TRBJ1-4, with no clear D. In germline, CDR1 is SQVTM, CDR2 ANQGSEA. The CDR3 has 12 residues. The V and J ends lost 4 bases and 5 bases respectively, with 8 bases between them. The CDR3 loop is CSVVSANEKLFF. CDR3 sequence (DNA): TGCAGCGTTGTATCGGCCAATGAAAAACTGTTTTTT. Based on the CDR3 plus reference TRBV29-1 and TRBJ1-4, the full variable domain is SAVISQKPSRDICQRGTSLTIQCQVDSQVTMMFWYRQQPGQSLTLIATANQGSEATYESGFVIDKFPISRPNLTFSTLTVSNMSPEDSSIYLCSVVSANEKLFFGSGTQLSVL.

The chain is built from TRBV6-2 or TRBV6-3 and TRBJ2-7; unclear D gene. Germline loops: CDR1 MNHEY, CDR2 SVGEGT. The CDR3 consists of 14 residues. Trimming stripped 5 bases from V and 0 bases from J, with 11 bases between. The CDR3: CASSLSSSSYEQYF. The DNA for the CDR3 is TGTGCCAGCAGTCTCTCCTCGAGCTCCTACGAGCAGTACTTC.

The J gene is TRBJ2-5, the V gene TRBV5-8; D unclear. The germline V gene encodes CDR1 SGHTS and CDR2 YDEGEE. Trimming left V 3 bases short and J 4 bases short, with 13 bases between. The CDR3 covers 14 residues. CDR3 loop: CASSSTPIVETQYF. CDR3 nucleotide sequence: TGTGCCAGCAGCTCGACACCAATAGTAGAGACCCAGTACTTC.

The CDR3 region is CASSPLTGDNSPLHF. The CDR3 region has the DNA TGTGCCAGCAGCCCCCTGACAGGGGATAATTCACCCCTCCACTTT. The chain is built from TRBV7-9 and TRBJ1-6, with 8 positions matching TRBD1. The ends lost 5 bases at V and 5 bases at J; junction bases unmatched: 5. This CDR3 region has 15 residues. CDR1 is SEHNR, CDR2 FQNEAQ, per germline (reference sequence).

J is TRBJ1-2 and V is TRBV5-6; D remains unclear. With 0 bases removed from V and 9 bases from J, the gap between germline ends came to 27 bases. This CDR3 comprises 18 residues. In germline, CDR1 is SGHDT, CDR2 YYEEEE. In nucleotides, the CDR3 is TGTGCCAGCAGCTTGGCCGGTATTAGGATAAGGGAAAGGGCGAGCTACACCTTC. It codes for CASSLAGIRIRERASYTF.

This clone was seen just once. The V gene is TRBV7-2, the J gene TRBJ1-2, with D hard to call. V gave up 5 bases and J gave up 2 bases, with 27 bases separating them. The CDR3 totals 19 residues. CDR1 is SGHTA, CDR2 FQGNSA, per germline. This chain's CDR3 is CASSQRMTAAGPLNYGYTF. In nucleotides, the CDR3 is TGTGCCAGCAGCCAAAGGATGACGGCTGCCGGCCCCCTGAACTATGGCTACACCTTC.

The gene calls are TRBV7-2 and TRBJ2-7; D is unclear. With 3 bases removed from V and 1 base from J, the gap between germline ends came to 7 bases. The germline V gene has CDR1 SGHTA and CDR2 FQGNSA. The CDR3 contains 13 residues. Written as DNA, the CDR3 is TGTGCCAGCAGCTTGGGTTATTCCTACGAGCAGTACTTC. As protein: CASSLGYSYEQYF.

This rearrangement joins TRBV18 to TRBJ1-2, with a tentative D call TRBD1 (6 bases). V gave up 4 bases and J gave up 8 bases, with 11 bases separating them. The length of the CDR3 is 12 residues. Looked up from germline, CDR1 is KGHSH and CDR2 is LQKENI. The CDR3 DNA sequence: TGTGCCAGCTCACTAGGACAGCAGGGCTACACCTTC. It yields the protein CASSLGQQGYTF.

CDR3 bases: TGTGCCTGGGAGGCCCGGCGTGAAAAACTGTTTTTT. It specifies CAWEARREKLFF. This chain connects TRBV30 to TRBJ1-4; the D is unclear. Trimming removed 5 bases at V and 7 bases at J, with 11 bases between. The germline gives CDR1 GTSNPN, CDR2 SVGIG (reference sequence). The CDR3 contains 12 residues. Combining the CDR3 with reference TRBV30 and TRBJ1-4 gives the whole variable domain SQTIHQWPATLVQPVGSPLSLECTVEGTSNPNLYWYRQAAGRGLQLLFYSVGIGQISSEVPQNLSASRPQDRQFILSSKKLLLSDSGFYLCAWEARREKLFFGSGTQLSVL.

The gene calls are TRBV30 and TRBJ2-5; D might be TRBD1 (5 bases). CDR3 length equals 12 residues. The germline V and J ends were trimmed by 4 bases and 5 bases, with 11 bases remaining between them. Per the germline V gene, CDR1 is GTSNPN and CDR2 is SVGIG (reference sequence). The CDR3 nucleotides read TGTGCCTGGACAGGGTCGCGGGAGACCCAGTACTTC. Its protein product is CAWTGSRETQYF.

The V gene is TRBV9, the J gene TRBJ1-4, with D possibly TRBD1 on 6 matching bases. There are 15 residues in the CDR3. Per the germline V gene, CDR1 is SGDLS and CDR2 is YYNGEE. The V end was cut by 3 bases, the J end by 12 bases, with 21 bases between. The CDR3 loop is CASSARWDTQAELFF. CDR3 DNA: TGTGCCAGCAGCGCGAGGTGGGACACCCAAGCGGAACTGTTTTTT.

This clone has only one observation. V is TRBV3-1 (or the pseudogene TRBV3-2) and J is TRBJ1-1; D ambiguous. The V gene's germline CDR1 is LGHDT and CDR2 YNNKEL (reference sequence). The CDR3 loop spans 14 amino acids. The V and J ends lost 4 bases and 6 bases respectively, with 15 bases between them. CDR3 sequence: CASSPKPGIAEAFF. The CDR3 DNA follows: TGTGCCAGCAGCCCGAAACCAGGAATTGCTGAAGCTTTCTTT.

This clone was observed a handful of times. This sequence joins TRBV5-1 and TRBJ2-7, with a weak D call TRBD1 (5 bases). Germline V CDR1 and CDR2: SGHRS, YFSETQ. The CDR3 totals 13 residues. V was cut by 5 bases and J by 3 bases, with 12 bases left in between. The DNA for the CDR3 is TGCGCCAGCAGTCGCCAGGGTAACTACGAGCAGTACTTC. This codes for CASSRQGNYEQYF.

DNA for the CDR3: TGCGCCAGCAGCGGCGTGGGGGCATCCACCTACGAGCAGTACTTC. It codes for CASSGVGASTYEQYF. This chain links TRBV5-1 with TRBJ2-7; D might be TRBD1 (6 bases). Per the germline V gene, CDR1 is SGHRS and CDR2 is YFSETQ. The CDR3 runs to 15 residues. Trimming left V 4 bases short and J 2 bases short, with 16 bases between. Full variable domain (outside the CDR3, taken from reference TRBV5-1 and TRBJ2-7): KAGVTQTPRYLIKTRGQQVTLSCSPISGHRSVSWYQQTPGQGLQFLFEYFSETQRNKGNFPGRFSGRQFSNSRSEMNVSTLELGDSALYLCASSGVGASTYEQYFGPGTRLTVT.

This chain joins TRBV6-1 and TRBJ1-2; D is uncertain. Germline-derived CDR1 and CDR2 are MNHNS and SASEGT. The CDR3 spans 17 residues. The V and J ends lost 3 bases and 5 bases respectively, with 22 bases between them. The CDR3 coding sequence is TGTGCCAGCAGTGACCCCTCGGTCCTCATTAGGGCGTATGGCTACACCTTC. This encodes CASSDPSVLIRAYGYTF.

The chain has TRBV7-2 and TRBJ1-1; 10 bases align to TRBD1. Germline CDR1 and CDR2: SGHTA and FQGNSA. This CDR3 contains 16 residues. V gave up 0 bases and J gave up 7 bases; unmatched junction bases: 8. The CDR3, as DNA: TGTGCCAGCAGCTTAGCGTCCGGGACAGGGGTTGATGAAGCTTTCTTT. Translated, it gives CASSLASGTGVDEAFF.

The V gene is TRBV6-5, the J gene TRBJ1-5; TRBD1 agrees at 9 bases. The CDR3 runs to 13 residues. Trimming cost V 6 bases and J 7 bases; bases outside gene matches: 4. Germline values: CDR1 MNHEY, CDR2 SVGAGI. CDR3 sequence: CASSRTGAQPQHF. The CDR3 coding sequence is TGTGCCAGCAGCCGGACAGGGGCCCAGCCCCAGCATTTT.